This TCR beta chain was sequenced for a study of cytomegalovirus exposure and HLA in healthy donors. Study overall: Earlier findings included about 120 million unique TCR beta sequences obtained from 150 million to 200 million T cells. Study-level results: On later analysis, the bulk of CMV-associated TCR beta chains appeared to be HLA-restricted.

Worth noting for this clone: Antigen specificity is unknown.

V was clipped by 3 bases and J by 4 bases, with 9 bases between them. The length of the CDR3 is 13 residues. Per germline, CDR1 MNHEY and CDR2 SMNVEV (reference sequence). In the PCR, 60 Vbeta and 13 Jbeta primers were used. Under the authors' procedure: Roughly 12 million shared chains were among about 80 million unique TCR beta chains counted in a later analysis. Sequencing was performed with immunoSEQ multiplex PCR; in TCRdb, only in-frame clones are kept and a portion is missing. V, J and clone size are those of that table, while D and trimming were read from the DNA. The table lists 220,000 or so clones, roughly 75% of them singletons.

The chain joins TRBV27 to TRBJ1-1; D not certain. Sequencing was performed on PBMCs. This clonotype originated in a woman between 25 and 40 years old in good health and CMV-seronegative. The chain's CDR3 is CASSFGSSTEAFF. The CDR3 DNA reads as TGTGCCAGCAGTTTTGGTAGCAGCACTGAAGCTTTCTTT.